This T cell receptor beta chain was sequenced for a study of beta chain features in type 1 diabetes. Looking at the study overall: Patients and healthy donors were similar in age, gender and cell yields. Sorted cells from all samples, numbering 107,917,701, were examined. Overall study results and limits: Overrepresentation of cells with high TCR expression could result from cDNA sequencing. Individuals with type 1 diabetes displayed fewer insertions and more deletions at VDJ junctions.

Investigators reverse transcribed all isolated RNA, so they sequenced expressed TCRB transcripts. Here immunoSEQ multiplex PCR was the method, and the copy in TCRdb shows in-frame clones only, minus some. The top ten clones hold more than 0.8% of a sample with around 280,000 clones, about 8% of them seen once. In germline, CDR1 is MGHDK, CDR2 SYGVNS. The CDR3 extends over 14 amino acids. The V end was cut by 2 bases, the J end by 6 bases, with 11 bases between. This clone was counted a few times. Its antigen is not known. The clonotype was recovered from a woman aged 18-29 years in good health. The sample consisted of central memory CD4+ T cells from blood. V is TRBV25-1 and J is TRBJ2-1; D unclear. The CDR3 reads CASSEPSTGNEQFF. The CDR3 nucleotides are TGTGCCAGCAGTGAACCTAGTACCGGCAATGAGCAGTTCTTC.